This entry concerns a single T cell receptor (beta chain). CDR1 SGHTA and CDR2 FQGNSA come from the germline V gene. V shed 5 bases and J 1 base; nucleotides not matched to a gene: 9. The CDR3 covers 17 residues. The assay was immunoSEQ multiplex PCR, and TCRdb's table has in-frame clones only and misses some. The table includes 150,000 or so clones, about nine tenths detected once. Assignment of participants to cohorts was predicated upon participant-reported clinical history. The sample comes from a study of blood T cell repertoires in COVID-19. Study-wide context: Sites across the United States, Italy and Spain contributed samples from acute and convalescent COVID-19.

This chain uses TRBV7-2 with TRBJ2-4, with 9 nucleotides matching TRBD1. The origin of this receptor is a woman aged 40 to 50 who had been exposed to COVID-19. The specimen sequenced was PBMCs or T cells enriched from blood (not recorded which). CDR3 in amino acids: CASSLRGTGSAKNIQYF. Written as DNA, the CDR3 is TGTGCCAGCAGCCTTAGGGGGACAGGGTCGGCCAAAAACATTCAGTACTTC.